Below are 27 T cell receptor beta chains sequenced from a single sample in a study of spatial heterogeneity in lung cancer. Sample time point: blood at routine non-recurrence follow-up after resection. TCRdb processed the 5' RACE reads anew with MiXCR; each CDR3 protein has one entry. The table has fewer than 150,000 distinct CDR3 sequences, 9.5% to 14% seen once. The material sequenced was PBMCs, taken at follow-up. The receptors were sampled from a female donor with early-stage non-small cell lung cancer.

This clonotype was counted many times. V and J are TRBV6-1 and TRBJ2-7, with 8 nucleotides matching TRBD2. V lost 4 bases and J lost 3; bases outside the gene matches: 5. Germline loops: CDR1 MNHNS, CDR2 SASEGT. The CDR3 has 14 amino acids. For the CDR3, the DNA is TGTGCCAGCAGTGTAAGCGGGAGAGGCTACGAGCAGTACTTC. This translates into CASSVSGRGYEQYF.

This clonotype was counted only a few times. A much larger clonotype is one base distant, so this may be a read error. The J gene is TRBJ2-1, the V gene TRBV11-2, with 9 bases matching TRBD1. This CDR3 spans 16 amino acids. The germline V gene has CDR1 SGHAT and CDR2 FQNNGV. CDR3 amino acids: CASSFAGTGSYDEQFF. The CDR3 bases are TGTGCCAGCAGTTTTGCCGGGACAGGGTCCTACGATGAGCAGTTCTTC. Full variable domain (remainder filled in from reference TRBV11-2 and TRBJ2-1): EAGVAQSPRYKIIEKRQSVAFWCNPISGHATLYWYQQILGQGPKLLIQFQNNGVVDDSQLPKDRFSAERLKGVDSTLKIQPAKLEDSAVYLCASSFAGTGSYDEQFFGPGTRLTVL.

This clonotype was detected a few times. V is TRBV6-2 or TRBV6-3 and J is TRBJ2-3; D not resolved. Germline V gene sequence: CDR1 MNHEY, CDR2 SVGEGT. V was cut by 2 bases and J by 2 bases, with 17 bases left in between. The CDR3 length is 17 residues. The CDR3 here is CASSYPRLEGITDTQYF. DNA for the CDR3: TGTGCCAGCAGTTACCCCCGGCTAGAAGGAATCACAGATACGCAGTATTTT.

Ten or more counts support this clonotype. The chain is built from TRBV7-2 and TRBJ1-1, with unresolved D. This CDR3 has 12 amino acids. Germline lookup yields CDR1 SGHTA and CDR2 FQGNSA. The V end lost 3 bases, the J end lost 5 bases, and 7 bases lay between the germline ends. For the CDR3, the DNA is TGTGCCAGCAGCTTTTCCAGTACTGAAGCTTTCTTT. Residues: CASSFSSTEAFF.

This clonotype was counted a few times. The gene calls are TRBV5-1 and TRBJ2-2; perhaps TRBD1 as D (6 bases). The CDR3 runs 15 residues. V lost 4 bases and J 7 bases, leaving 17 bases between the germline ends. Germline lookup yields CDR1 SGHRS and CDR2 YFSETQ. The CDR3 loop is CASSKTTGWNGELFF. CDR3 sequence (DNA): TGCGCCAGCAGCAAGACCACAGGGTGGAACGGGGAGCTGTTTTTT.

The chain couples TRBV11-2 to TRBJ2-6; D uncertain. Germline V gives CDR1 SGHAT, CDR2 FQNNGV. V was pared by 2 bases and J by 1 base, with 6 bases between. The CDR3 sequence is 15 residues long. The CDR3 spells CASSLTRSGANVLTF. The DNA for the CDR3 is TGTGCCAGCAGCTTAACCCGATCTGGGGCCAACGTCCTGACTTTC.

This clonotype was counted a few times. The chain employs TRBV19 and TRBJ2-1, with unresolved D. This CDR3 spans 15 amino acids. V gave up 2 bases and J gave up 0 bases, with 8 bases separating them. Per germline, CDR1 LNHDA and CDR2 SQIVND (reference sequence). CDR3 DNA: TGTGCCAGTAGTATACAGCTAAGCTCCTACAATGAGCAGTTCTTC. This translates into CASSIQLSSYNEQFF.

V is TRBV3-1 and J is TRBJ2-3; D not resolved. Trimming stripped 3 bases from V and 3 bases from J, with 10 bases between. The CDR3 sequence is 14 residues long. The V gene's germline CDR1 is LGHDT and CDR2 YNNKEL (reference sequence). The CDR3 bases are TGTGCCAGCAGCCAGTTCAGGCCTACAGATACGCAGTATTTT. Translated, it gives CASSQFRPTDTQYF.

There are a few counts of this clonotype. This rearrangement joins TRBV20-1 to TRBJ2-1; 7 bases line up with TRBD1. Germline V gene lookup returns CDR1 DFQATT and CDR2 SNEGSKA (reference sequence). The CDR3 is 14 residues long. The chain's CDR3 is CSTSTGTAYNEQFF. CDR3 nucleotide sequence: TGCAGCACGTCGACCGGGACAGCATACAATGAGCAGTTCTTC.

This clonotype was observed a few times. The CDR3 here is CASSYPVGVNTEAFF. CDR3 DNA sequence: TGTGCCAGCAGCTACCCGGTTGGGGTTAACACTGAAGCTTTCTTT. V and J are TRBV11-1 and TRBJ1-1; D remains unclear. Trimming pared 4 bases from V and 2 bases from J, leaving 14 bases between. Germline V lookup: CDR1 SGHAT, CDR2 FQDESV (reference sequence). The CDR3 consists of 15 residues.

This chain uses TRBV14 with TRBJ2-7; a weak D match, TRBD2 (5 bases). Per the germline V gene, CDR1 is SGHDN and CDR2 is FVKESK. The CDR3 length is 14 residues. V dropped 6 bases and J dropped 6 bases, with 18 bases sitting between them. As DNA, the CDR3 is TGTGCCAGCAGTATGAGGGCCGGTTTGGGCGAGCAGTACTTC. Translated: CASSMRAGLGEQYF.

At least ten counts were recorded for this clonotype. The chain uses TRBV6-5 and TRBJ2-2; D gene unclear. Germline CDR1 is MNHEY and CDR2 is SVGAGI. Trimming shortened V by 6 bases and J by 1 base, and 9 bases separated the two germline ends. This CDR3 is 14 amino acids long. CDR3 loop: CASSPRKNTGELFF. The CDR3, as DNA: TGTGCCAGCAGCCCGAGGAAGAACACCGGGGAGCTGTTTTTT.

This clonotype was recorded a few times. The chain uses TRBV6-2 or TRBV6-3 and TRBJ2-7; 11 bases line up with TRBD2. The CDR3 is 15 residues long. The germline CDR1 and CDR2 sequences are MNHEY and SVGEGT. With 4 bases clipped from V and 2 bases from J, the junction kept 4 bases outside the gene matches. This CDR3 is CASSSATSGTYEQYV. Written as DNA, the CDR3 is TGTGCCAGCAGTTCCGCGACTAGCGGGACCTACGAGCAGTACGTC.

This clonotype was seen repeatedly, ten times or more. This chain uses TRBV2 with TRBJ2-1; TRBD1 aligns across 8 bases. CDR3 length: 14 residues. Germline lookup yields CDR1 SNHLY and CDR2 FYNNEI. Trimming took 6 bases from V and 10 from J; bases not matched to a gene: 11. The CDR3 region has the DNA TGTGCCAGCAGGACCGGGACAGGAGTTAACGAGCAGTTCTTC. Translating it yields CASRTGTGVNEQFF.

The V call is TRBV6-5, the J call TRBJ2-7; 7 nucleotides match TRBD2. V was pared by 6 bases and J by 0 bases, with 2 bases of the junction left unmatched. The CDR3 sequence is 13 residues long. CDR1 MNHEY and CDR2 SVGAGI come from the germline V gene. The CDR3 DNA reads TGTGCCAGCAGAACTAGCGTCTCCTACGAGCAGTACTTC. It encodes CASRTSVSYEQYF.

The V and J genes are TRBV12-3 or TRBV12-4 and TRBJ1-5; TRBD1 aligns across 10 bases. The CDR3 covers 16 residues. V shed 6 bases, J shed 1 base, and the junction held 6 bases outside the gene matches. CDR3 sequence: CASRRDRGSSNQPQHF. DNA of the CDR3: TGTGCCAGCAGGCGGGACAGGGGATCAAGCAATCAGCCCCAGCATTTT.

This clonotype was detected a few times. V and J are TRBV5-1 and TRBJ2-1; the D is unclear. Germline values: CDR1 SGHRS, CDR2 YFSETQ. The V end lost 4 bases, the J end lost 6 bases, and 14 bases lay between the germline ends. CDR3 length equals 14 residues. This chain's CDR3 is CASSKEAISNEQFF. The CDR3 DNA is TGCGCCAGCAGCAAAGAGGCCATCAGCAATGAGCAGTTCTTC. Full variable domain (missing parts from reference TRBV5-1 and TRBJ2-1): KAGVTQTPRYLIKTRGQQVTLSCSPISGHRSVSWYQQTPGQGLQFLFEYFSETQRNKGNFPGRFSGRQFSNSRSEMNVSTLELGDSALYLCASSKEAISNEQFFGPGTRLTVL.

The count of this clonotype is one. One junction end does not reproduce the germline sequence, and a read error may be involved. V usage is TRBV11-2 and J usage is TRBJ2-5; a possible D gene is TRBD1 (6 bases). The V gene's germline CDR1 is SGHAT and CDR2 FQNNGV. The CDR3 extends over 14 amino acids. CDR3 in amino acids: CVSSHTGLTETQYF. CDR3 sequence (DNA): TGTGTCAGCAGCCATACAGGGCTCACAGAGACCCAGTACTTC. The full variable domain, with the rest looked up from reference TRBV11-2 and TRBJ2-5, is EAGVAQSPRYKIIEKRQSVAFWCNPISGHATLYWYQQILGQGPKLLIQFQNNGVVDDSQLPKDRFSAERLKGVDSTLKIQPAKLEDSAVYLCVSSHTGLTETQYFGPGTRLLVL.

The chain couples TRBV18 to TRBJ1-6; weak D call: TRBD1 (5 bases). CDR1 is KGHSH and CDR2 is LQKENI in the germline V gene. Trimming took 0 bases from V and 7 from J, leaving 10 bases between them. The CDR3 consists of 15 residues. The CDR3: CASSPPAGQNSPLHF. CDR3 sequence (DNA): TGTGCCAGCTCACCACCGGCAGGGCAGAATTCACCCCTCCACTTT.

The chain has TRBV12-3 or TRBV12-4 and TRBJ2-7; no firm D call. Deletions cut 6 bases from V and 7 bases from J, with 19 bases between. The CDR3 runs to 14 residues. The CDR3 bases are TGTGCCAGCAGCCCGGGCCCAACCATAGGTGAGCAGTACTTC. Translation: CASSPGPTIGEQYF.

V and J are TRBV10-3 and TRBJ2-1, with a tentative D call TRBD2 (5 bases). Germline V gene lookup returns CDR1 ENHRY and CDR2 SYGVKD. This CDR3 region has 14 residues. V lost 5 bases, J lost 6 bases, and 14 bases lay in between. The CDR3 is CAISSDSSLNEQFF. CDR3 coding DNA: TGTGCCATCAGTTCGGACTCTTCTCTCAATGAGCAGTTCTTC.

The chain joins TRBV4-2 to TRBJ2-5; 12 bases fit TRBD2. The germline V gene encodes CDR1 LGHNA and CDR2 YNFKEQ. V trimming: 4 bases; J trimming: 3 bases; junction bases outside the gene matches: 9. This CDR3 spans 17 amino acids. CDR3 coding DNA: TGTGCCAGCAGCCCCACGGCCCCTAGCGGGAGGGAAGAGACCCAGTACTTC. Amino acid sequence: CASSPTAPSGREETQYF.

This clonotype showed up many times. This sequence joins TRBV7-4 and TRBJ2-5, with D uncertain. Trimming cost V 3 bases and J 3 bases, with 20 bases left between them. This CDR3 is 17 amino acids long. The germline V gene has CDR1 SGHVT and CDR2 SQSDAQ. In DNA, the CDR3 is TGTGCCAGCAGCTTCGCCAACGGGTTTGGTCAGGAAGAGACCCAGTACTTC. This translates into CASSFANGFGQEETQYF.

This sequence joins TRBV2 and TRBJ2-7; D is unresolved. The CDR3 consists of 15 residues. The V end lost 4 bases, the J end lost 0 bases, and 13 bases lay between the germline ends. Per germline, CDR1 SNHLY and CDR2 FYNNEI. The CDR3 DNA is TGTGCCAGCAGTGGAGACACCTCCCTCTCCTACGAGCAGTACTTC. Translated: CASSGDTSLSYEQYF.

The chain carries TRBV7-4 and TRBJ2-1; maybe TRBD1 (5 bases). Germline V gene data show CDR1 as SGHVT and CDR2 as SQSDAQ. This CDR3 has 13 amino acids. Trimming pared 4 bases from V and 3 bases from J, leaving 7 bases between. CDR3 sequence: CASSSQDYNEQFF. CDR3 bases: TGTGCCAGCAGCTCACAGGACTACAATGAGCAGTTCTTC.

Note on this clonotype: A junction end diverges from the germline sequence, so it may reflect a read error. J is TRBJ2-1 and V is TRBV7-9, with unresolved D. Germline assignment: CDR1 SEHNR and CDR2 FQNEAQ (reference sequence). This CDR3 has 14 amino acids. CDR3 in amino acids: CVSSLGPEPFEQFF. The DNA of the CDR3 is TGTGTCAGCAGCTTAGGACCGGAGCCTTTCGAGCAGTTCTTC. The full variable domain, completed using reference TRBV7-9 and TRBJ2-1, is DTGVSQNPRHKITKRGQNVTFRCDPISEHNRLYWYRQTLGQGPEFLTYFQNEAQLEKSRLLSDRFSAERPKGSFSTLEIQRTEQGDSAMYLCVSSLGPEPFEQFFGPGTRLTVL.

The CDR3 DNA reads TGTGCCAGCAGCCCGCAGGGGACCTATGGCTACACCTTC. Its translation: CASSPQGTYGYTF. The chain uses TRBV7-8 and TRBJ1-2; tentative D call: TRBD1 (6 bases). This CDR3 contains 13 residues. V lost 5 bases, J lost 4 bases, and 11 bases lay in between. The germline gives CDR1 SGHVS, CDR2 FQNEAQ.